The table lists the clone carrying this T cell receptor beta chain with a count of one. Its target is unknown. These data are taken from a study of T cells in Graves' hyperthyroidism and ophthalmopathy. Amplification of TCR beta CDR3 regions used RNA as the template. HTBI primers were the set used in a first-round RT-PCR of the TCR CDR3. From the multiplex PCR reads, TCRdb called clonotypes with MiXCR, one entry per CDR3 protein. The sample lists around 370,000 distinct CDR3 sequences, roughly 20% occurring once. Germline values: CDR1 LNHDA, CDR2 SQIVND (reference sequence). This CDR3 comprises 14 residues. V lost 2 bases and J 5 bases, leaving 12 bases between the germline ends. Diagnostic decisions used clinical symptoms, serum thyroxine and TRAb, thyroid ultrasound and orbital computed tomography. Study-wide results and caveats: Ophthalmopathy got predicted by the model a median roughly 6.4 months before its onset. Most thyroid clonotypes that were expanded above 0.001 also turned up in blood.

This receptor was obtained from a man aged 18 to 29 with Graves' ophthalmopathy. This chain joins TRBV19 and TRBJ1-2; weak D call: TRBD1 (6 bases). Material: blood. The CDR3 bases are TGTGCCAGTAGTATAAACAGGGACCAGTATGGCTACACCTTC. Its translation: CASSINRDQYGYTF.